These 29 T cell receptor beta chains were all obtained from the same sample, sequenced in a study of blood T cells in healthy people across ages. The use of a sample-barcoded 5' primer and a J-beta primer mix characterized a second PCR of roughly 6 to 12 cycles. A single record per CDR3 protein comes from TCRdb applying MiXCR to the 5' RACE reads. The sample carries around 1.1 million distinct CDR3 sequences, 35% to 45% recorded once. Material: blood. The origin of the receptors is a man between 18 and 35 years old in good health.

V usage is TRBV27 and J usage is TRBJ2-5, with 10 nucleotides matching TRBD2. The CDR3 has 15 amino acids. The V and J ends lost 8 bases and 4 bases, in that order; junction bases with no gene match: 10. Looked up from germline, CDR1 is MNHEY and CDR2 is SMNVEV (reference sequence). The CDR3 DNA reads as TGTGCCAGCTCACTCAGCGGGGGGGCTCGAGAGACCCAGTACTTC. This gives the protein CASSLSGGARETQYF.

The V gene is TRBV6-2 or TRBV6-3, the J gene TRBJ1-5; TRBD1 matches 7 bases. V gave up 0 bases and J gave up 2 bases; unmatched junction bases: 10. Germline assignment: CDR1 MNHEY and CDR2 SVGEGT. This CDR3 contains 18 residues. The CDR3 region is CASSYSRSFRGGNQPQHF. CDR3 sequence (DNA): TGTGCCAGCAGTTACTCGAGGTCATTCAGGGGGGGCAATCAGCCCCAGCATTTT.

J is TRBJ2-2 and V is TRBV20-1, with D uncertain. The CDR3 covers 13 residues. CDR1 is DFQATT and CDR2 is SNEGSKA in the germline V gene (reference sequence). Trimming removed 3 bases from V and 4 bases from J, with 9 bases in between. CDR3 amino acids: CSARSGGTGELFF. The DNA of the CDR3 is TGCAGTGCTAGGTCGGGTGGCACCGGGGAGCTGTTTTTT.

The CDR3 spells CSVLEGGEVGYGYTF. CDR3 coding DNA: TGCAGCGTCCTAGAGGGGGGAGAAGTTGGCTATGGCTACACCTTC. The chain carries TRBV29-1 and TRBJ1-2; D might be TRBD1 (6 bases). The germline V gene has CDR1 SQVTM and CDR2 ANQGSEA. Trimming cost V 6 bases and J 4 bases, with 21 bases left between them. The CDR3 has 15 residues.

The rearrangement links TRBV12-3 or TRBV12-4 to TRBJ2-1; no firm D call. V was shortened by 6 bases and J by 3 bases, with 12 bases between the two germline ends. The CDR3 runs to 14 residues. CDR3 DNA: TGTGCCAGCAGCGTAATGGAGAACTACAATGAGCAGTTCTTC. It specifies CASSVMENYNEQFF.

This chain links TRBV20-1 with TRBJ1-1, with D maybe TRBD1 (6 bases). The CDR3 runs 17 residues. In germline, CDR1 is DFQATT, CDR2 SNEGSKA (reference sequence). Trimming removed 6 bases from V and 1 base from J, with 24 bases in between. The chain's CDR3 is CSAWLVSGGASNTEAFF. For the CDR3, the DNA is TGCAGTGCCTGGTTGGTCTCGGGGGGGGCATCGAACACTGAAGCTTTCTTT.

This clonotype was counted a few times. This chain links TRBV4-3 with TRBJ2-7, with unresolved D. The V gene's germline CDR1 is LGHNA and CDR2 YSLEER. Trimming took off 1 base at V and 7 bases at J, with 11 bases between the two ends. This CDR3 is 13 amino acids long. The CDR3 coding sequence is TGCGCCAGCAGCCAAGGAAAATACAATGAGCAGTACTTC. This gives the protein CASSQGKYNEQYF.

This clonotype was counted a few times. The chain uses TRBV20-1 and TRBJ2-5, with 9 bases lining up with TRBD2. The closer fit of TRBJ2-7 to the DNA end suggests the J call may be wrong. The CDR3 is 15 residues long. Germline CDR1 and CDR2: DFQATT and SNEGSKA (reference sequence). The CDR3 DNA reads as TGCAGTGCTAGAGATTTTAGCGGGGGATACTACGAGCAGTACTTC. It specifies CSARDFSGGYYEQYF.

This clonotype was found a few times. The gene calls are TRBV19 and TRBJ2-3; 7 nucleotides match TRBD2. CDR3 size: 14 residues. Losses at the gene ends were 3 bases for V and 4 bases for J; bases not matched to a gene: 4. Per the germline V gene, CDR1 is LNHDA and CDR2 is SQIVND (reference sequence). Written as DNA, the CDR3 is TGTGCCAGTAGTATTAAGCGGGGATCAGATACGCAGTATTTT. Its protein is CASSIKRGSDTQYF.

This clonotype showed up just a few times. This rearrangement joins TRBV28 to TRBJ2-3, with unresolved D. The CDR3 runs 13 residues. Trimming pared 3 bases from V and 4 bases from J, leaving 8 bases between. Germline V CDR1 and CDR2: MDHEN, SYDVKM. This CDR3 is CASSFPRPDTQYF. As DNA, the CDR3 is TGTGCCAGCAGTTTCCCTCGCCCAGATACGCAGTATTTT.

The J gene is TRBJ2-7, the V gene TRBV24-1; 8 bases line up with TRBD2. CDR3 length: 16 amino acids. Trimming at V came to 10 bases and at J to 7 bases, leaving 20 bases not matched to a gene. Per the germline V gene, CDR1 is KGHDR and CDR2 is SFDVKD. CDR3 bases: TGTGCCACATCGGGTGATGGTGCGGGGGGTTACAATGAGCAGTACTTC. This encodes CATSGDGAGGYNEQYF.

This clonotype was picked up many times. This chain connects TRBV5-1 to TRBJ2-3, with a weak D call TRBD1 (6 bases). The germline V and J ends were trimmed by 7 bases and 3 bases, with 15 bases remaining between them. The CDR3 runs 14 residues. Per the germline V gene, CDR1 is SGHRS and CDR2 is YFSETQ. CDR3 in amino acids: CASSPGTRTDTQYF. The CDR3 DNA reads as TGCGCCAGCTCTCCGGGGACACGGACAGATACGCAGTATTTT.

For this clonotype: This could be a read error, since a much larger clone is one nucleotide away. The V and J genes are TRBV27 and TRBJ2-3; no reliable D call. This CDR3 is built from 13 residues. CDR1 is MNHEY, CDR2 SMNVEV, per germline (reference sequence). CDR3 sequence: CARSSTSTDTQYF. Written as DNA, the CDR3 is TGTGCCCGCAGTTCAACTAGCACAGATACGCAGTATTTT.

The chain carries TRBV6-6 and TRBJ1-1, with 9 bases identical to TRBD1. Germline-derived CDR1 and CDR2 are MNHNY and SVGAGI (reference sequence). The junction had 6 bases not matched to a gene; V was cut back by 7 bases and J by 3 bases. The CDR3 consists of 14 residues. In DNA form, the CDR3 reads TGTGCCAGCACCCTGACAGGGGGTTACACTGAAGCTTTCTTT. It translates to CASTLTGGYTEAFF.

A note on this clonotype: At one end the junction does not follow the germline gene, possibly because of a read error. The V call is TRBV6-2 or TRBV6-3, the J call TRBJ1-2, with TRBD1 matching 7 bases. Germline CDR1 MNHEY, CDR2 SVGEGT. The CDR3 is 14 amino acids. Written as DNA, the CDR3 is TGTTCCAGCAGTTCTACAGGGGCATACTATGGCTACACCTTC. It encodes CSSSSTGAYYGYTF.

In this sample, this clonotype turned up many times. The chain is built from TRBV29-1 and TRBJ2-1; no firm D call. The CDR3 consists of 14 residues. CDR1 is SQVTM, CDR2 ANQGSEA, per germline. V was pared by 7 bases and J by 3 bases, with 16 bases between. CDR3 loop: CSAGSRLSYNEQFF. The CDR3 DNA reads as TGCAGCGCTGGCTCCAGGCTCAGCTACAATGAGCAGTTCTTC.

On this clonotype: A junction boundary mismatches the germline segment, possibly from a read error. The V gene is TRBV4-3, the J gene TRBJ1-2, with D possibly matching TRBD1 (6 bases). This CDR3 is built from 17 residues. The germline V gene encodes CDR1 LGHNA and CDR2 YSLEER. As DNA, the CDR3 is TGCGCCAGCAGCCAAGATCTGAACAGGGAAAAGTTGAGTGGCTGCACCTTC. Protein sequence: CASSQDLNREKLSGCTF.

The chain recombines TRBV4-3 with TRBJ1-4; D gene ambiguous. In germline, CDR1 is LGHNA, CDR2 YSLEER. Trimming stripped 5 bases from V and 5 bases from J, with 18 bases between. The CDR3 runs 16 residues. The CDR3 region has the DNA TGCGCCAGCAGCTCGAGTAGGATAACTTCGAATGAAAAACTGTTTTTT. Its translation: CASSSSRITSNEKLFF.

This clonotype was seen only a few times. The chain has TRBV7-2 and TRBJ2-3, with 8 bases identical to TRBD2. The trim removed 1 base at V and 0 bases at J, leaving 6 bases unmatched. The CDR3 is 17 amino acids. CDR1 and CDR2 (germline): SGHTA, FQGNSA. The CDR3 spells CASSLVGGGRSTDTQYF. CDR3 DNA sequence: TGTGCCAGCAGCTTAGTCGGGGGGGGCCGAAGCACAGATACGCAGTATTTT.

This sequence joins TRBV11-2 and TRBJ2-3; 11 bases are shared with TRBD2. Germline CDR1 and CDR2: SGHAT and FQNNGV. Trimming took 5 bases from V and 2 from J; bases not matched to a gene: 9. This CDR3 contains 17 residues. In nucleotides, the CDR3 is TGTGCCAGCAGCCTACGGCGACTAGCGGGGTCCACAGATACGCAGTATTTT. It translates to CASSLRRLAGSTDTQYF.

This chain connects TRBV10-3 to TRBJ2-1; D may be TRBD1 (5 bases). The V and J ends lost 0 bases and 10 bases respectively, with 10 bases between them. CDR3 length: 13 amino acids. The germline gives CDR1 ENHRY, CDR2 SYGVKD. CDR3 in DNA: TGTGCCATCAGTGAGTCGTCAGGGCCCGAGCAGTTCTTC. Amino acid sequence: CAISESSGPEQFF.

This chain links TRBV7-2 with TRBJ2-3; the match to TRBD1 covers 8 bases. The CDR3 totals 13 residues. V trimming: 8 bases; J trimming: 2 bases; junction bases outside the gene matches: 3. Germline loops: CDR1 SGHTA, CDR2 FQGNSA. CDR3 DNA: TGTGCCAGCGGGGACAGGTCCACAGATACGCAGTATTTT. This sequence encodes CASGDRSTDTQYF.

This clonotype has just a few counts. The chain couples TRBV25-1 to TRBJ1-2; D unresolved. The V and J ends lost 8 bases and 3 bases respectively, with 16 bases between them. Per the germline V gene, CDR1 is MGHDK and CDR2 is SYGVNS. The CDR3 is 14 residues long. Written as DNA, the CDR3 is TGTGCCAGCCAAGAGGAGGGTGCGGACTATGGCTACACCTTC. Translated, it gives CASQEEGADYGYTF.

V usage is TRBV19 and J usage is TRBJ2-1; a possible D gene is TRBD2 (6 bases). V lost 5 bases, J lost 8 bases, and 13 bases lay in between. The CDR3 extends over 13 amino acids. CDR1 LNHDA and CDR2 SQIVND come from the germline V gene (reference sequence). CDR3 sequence reads: CASSFGGRYEQFF. DNA for the CDR3: TGTGCCAGTAGTTTCGGGGGTAGGTATGAGCAGTTCTTC.

The rearrangement uses TRBV7-2 and TRBJ2-1, with 8 positions matching TRBD2. Germline loops: CDR1 SGHTA, CDR2 FQGNSA. The V and J ends lost 5 bases and 5 bases, in that order; junction bases with no gene match: 8. CDR3 length equals 15 residues. CDR3 region: CASSISSGFDNEQFF. Written as DNA, the CDR3 is TGTGCCAGCAGCATCTCTAGCGGGTTCGACAATGAGCAGTTCTTC.

This clonotype turned up a few times. V and J are TRBV29-1 and TRBJ1-1; perhaps TRBD1 as D (5 bases). CDR3 length: 12 residues. Trimming took off 6 bases at V and 4 bases at J, with 12 bases between the two ends. The V gene's germline CDR1 is SQVTM and CDR2 ANQGSEA. The CDR3 region has the DNA TGCAGCGTGTTATTGGGGGGCACTGAAGCTTTCTTT. This translates into CSVLLGGTEAFF.

This clonotype was seen a handful of times. The chain combines TRBV9 with TRBJ2-6, with D maybe TRBD1 (5 bases). The CDR3 covers 16 residues. Germline CDR1 SGDLS, CDR2 YYNGEE. V was trimmed by 3 bases and J by 1 base, leaving 11 bases between them. In nucleotides, the CDR3 is TGTGCCAGCAGCGGCTCAGGGTTATCTGGGGCCAACGTCCTGACTTTC. Translation: CASSGSGLSGANVLTF.

V gene TRBV29-1 combines with J gene TRBJ2-2; TRBD1 matches 9 bases. The CDR3 runs to 18 residues. Germline V gene lookup returns CDR1 SQVTM and CDR2 ANQGSEA. Trimming cost V 4 bases and J 3 bases; bases outside gene matches: 15. The DNA for the CDR3 is TGCAGCGTTGGCCTCGCAGGACAGGGGTGGATGGACACCGGGGAGCTGTTTTTT. It codes for CSVGLAGQGWMDTGELFF.

As to this clonotype: The junction and the germline gene differ at one end; a read error may be behind it. This sequence joins TRBV29-1 and TRBJ1-2; D may be TRBD1 (5 bases). The germline gives CDR1 SQVTM, CDR2 ANQGSEA. The CDR3 consists of 11 residues. CDR3 protein: CSFETAYGYTF. The CDR3 region has the DNA TGCAGCTTTGAGACAGCCTATGGCTACACCTTC.